The 5 T cell receptor beta chains presented below share a single source sample, sequenced in a study of identical twins. TCRdb processed the 5' RACE reads anew with MiXCR; each CDR3 protein has one entry. Here the sample spans 200,000 to 250,000 distinct CDR3 sequences, over 11% being singletons. Material for sequencing was memory (CD45RO+) T cells sorted from blood. These receptors were taken from a woman aged 18-30 years in good health.

This clonotype was picked up a small number of times. The V and J genes are TRBV6-2 or TRBV6-3 and TRBJ2-2; 8 bases align to TRBD2. Germline lookup yields CDR1 MNHEY and CDR2 SVGEGT. This CDR3 region has 16 residues. V trimming: 5 bases; J trimming: 3 bases; junction bases outside the gene matches: 8. The CDR3 here is CASSTRGGLYTGELFF. The DNA of the CDR3 is TGTGCCAGCAGTACCCGCGGGGGGCTATACACCGGGGAGCTGTTTTTT.

There are a few counts of this clonotype. V usage is TRBV20-1 and J usage is TRBJ2-3, with 7 nucleotides matching TRBD2. The J segment lost 1 base and the V segment lost 5 bases, leaving 6 bases of the junction unmatched. Looked up from germline, CDR1 is DFQATT and CDR2 is SNEGSKA (reference sequence). There are 14 residues in the CDR3. The CDR3 loop reads CSASRGRGTDTQYF. The CDR3 nucleotides are TGCAGTGCTTCCCGGGGGAGGGGCACAGATACGCAGTATTTT.

This clonotype was counted only a few times. The chain uses TRBV4-2 and TRBJ2-7, with D possibly being TRBD1 (5 bases). V dropped 0 bases and J dropped 2 bases, with 11 bases sitting between them. The CDR3 sequence is 15 residues long. CDR1 and CDR2 from the germline V gene are LGHNA and YNFKEQ. The CDR3 DNA follows: TGTGCCAGCAGCCAAGAGACAGTTTCTCCCTACGAGCAGTACTTC. Translation gives CASSQETVSPYEQYF.

V is TRBV6-1 and J is TRBJ2-3; the match to TRBD2 covers 11 bases. Germline V gives CDR1 MNHNS, CDR2 SASEGT. CDR3 size: 17 residues. With V trimmed by 6 bases and J by 2 bases, 10 bases remained unmatched. The CDR3 reads CASSLFGTSGTTDTQYF. The CDR3 DNA follows: TGTGCCAGCAGCCTGTTCGGGACTAGCGGAACCACAGATACGCAGTATTTT.

This clonotype turned up a few times. The V call is TRBV19, the J call TRBJ2-5, with 10 bases identical to TRBD1. CDR1 is LNHDA, CDR2 SQIVND, per germline (reference sequence). This CDR3 has 14 amino acids. V lost 1 base to trimming and J lost 5 bases; unmatched junction nucleotides: 1. This CDR3 is CASSIGQGAETQYF. Written as DNA, the CDR3 is TGTGCCAGTAGTATAGGACAGGGGGCTGAGACCCAGTACTTC.